Following are 31 T cell receptor beta chains from one sample sequenced in a study of cytomegalovirus exposure and HLA in healthy donors. The PCR used 60 Vbeta and 13 Jbeta primers. The data were produced by immunoSEQ multiplex PCR, yet TCRdb's version contains in-frame clones alone and is incomplete. The sample lists some 160,000 clones; about four fifths were seen once. Sequenced input: PBMCs. These receptors all stem from a woman in her 40s in good health and CMV-seropositive.

The chain links TRBV4-3 to TRBJ1-2; 8 bases are shared with TRBD1. CDR1 and CDR2 (germline): LGHNA, YSLEER. With V trimmed by 1 base and J by 8 bases, 12 bases remained unmatched. There are 16 residues in the CDR3. The CDR3 reads CASSQARTVRGRGYTF. The DNA for the CDR3 is TGCGCCAGCAGCCAAGCCCGGACAGTCAGGGGGCGAGGCTACACCTTC.

This chain joins TRBV12-5 and TRBJ2-1; D is perhaps TRBD1 (6 bases). Looked up from germline, CDR1 is LGHNT and CDR2 is FRNRAP. The CDR3 has 14 residues. V lost 1 base and J 8 bases, leaving 12 bases between the germline ends. The CDR3 DNA reads TGTGCTAGTGGTTTGGCTTCAGGGGTTTATGAGCAGTTCTTC. Its protein is CASGLASGVYEQFF.

V gene TRBV5-1 combines with J gene TRBJ2-2; TRBD1 agrees at 8 bases. From germline, CDR1 is SGHRS and CDR2 YFSETQ. Trimming at V came to 9 bases and at J to 7 bases, leaving 8 bases not matched to a gene. The CDR3 runs to 13 residues. The CDR3 reads CATPTGDLGELFF. The CDR3 DNA is TGCGCCACCCCGACAGGGGACCTCGGGGAGCTGTTTTTT.

This clone occurred once. V usage is TRBV5-8 and J usage is TRBJ2-1; TRBD2 agrees at 15 bases. This CDR3 region has 16 residues. CDR1 and CDR2 (germline): SGHTS, YDEGEE. V gave up 3 bases and J gave up 7 bases; unmatched junction bases: 5. The CDR3 loop reads CASSSGLAGGINEQFF. The CDR3 region has the DNA TGTGCCAGCAGCTCGGGACTAGCGGGGGGAATAAATGAGCAGTTCTTC.

The J gene is TRBJ2-2, the V gene TRBV19, with a weak D call TRBD2 (6 bases). V shed 7 bases and J shed 2 bases, with 11 bases lying between them. Germline-derived CDR1 and CDR2 are LNHDA and SQIVND (reference sequence). This CDR3 has 14 amino acids. Here the CDR3 reads CASNPGTNTGELFF. As DNA, the CDR3 is TGTGCCAGTAACCCCGGGACTAACACCGGGGAGCTGTTTTTT.

This rearrangement joins TRBV19 to TRBJ1-2; possible D gene TRBD1, 5 bases. The length of the CDR3 is 14 residues. Trimming removed 6 bases at V and 2 bases at J, with 13 bases between. Germline CDR1 is LNHDA and CDR2 is SQIVND (reference sequence). In nucleotides, the CDR3 is TGTGCCAGTAGCCCAACAGGTACAAACTATGGCTACACCTTC. It encodes CASSPTGTNYGYTF.

The chain is built from TRBV2 and TRBJ2-1; D is possibly TRBD2 (6 bases). Trimming took off 4 bases at V and 8 bases at J, with 9 bases between the two ends. The CDR3 is 12 residues long. Germline lookup yields CDR1 SNHLY and CDR2 FYNNEI. The CDR3, as DNA: TGTGCCAGCAGTGTATCGGGGGATGAGCAGTTCTTC. This codes for CASSVSGDEQFF.

This clone has more than one count but fewer than ten. The chain is built from TRBV28 and TRBJ1-1; TRBD1 might be the D (5 bases). The CDR3 has 15 amino acids. Germline assignment: CDR1 MDHEN and CDR2 SYDVKM. Trimming removed 1 base from V and 5 bases from J, with 14 bases in between. CDR3 amino acids: CASSLSPQGGTEAFF. The DNA of the CDR3 is TGTGCCAGCAGTTTATCGCCCCAGGGAGGGACTGAAGCTTTCTTT.

The chain couples TRBV7-7 to TRBJ1-5; the match to TRBD1 covers 7 bases. In germline, CDR1 is SSHAT, CDR2 FNYEAQ (reference sequence). This CDR3 spans 17 amino acids. The junction had 9 bases not matched to a gene; V was cut back by 1 base and J by 3 bases. CDR3 in amino acids: CASSLVNTGEDNQPQHF. CDR3 DNA: TGTGCCAGCAGCTTAGTAAATACAGGGGAGGACAATCAGCCCCAGCATTTT.

This chain uses TRBV6-5 with TRBJ2-3; 10 bases align to TRBD1. This CDR3 has 16 residues. Trimming at V came to 4 bases and at J to 7 bases, leaving 11 bases not matched to a gene. Per germline, CDR1 MNHEY and CDR2 SVGAGI. Here the CDR3 reads CASSSTPDRGRNTQYF. The CDR3, as DNA: TGTGCCAGCAGTTCCACTCCCGACAGGGGGCGGAATACGCAGTATTTT.

This rearrangement joins TRBV18 to TRBJ2-3, with D perhaps matching TRBD2 (6 bases). Trimming pared 1 base from V and 3 bases from J, leaving 11 bases between. Germline V gene sequence: CDR1 KGHSH, CDR2 LQKENI. The CDR3 has 15 amino acids. The CDR3 DNA sequence: TGTGCCAGCTCACCACTTGGGGGGATAACAGATACGCAGTATTTT. The encoded protein is CASSPLGGITDTQYF.

This rearrangement joins TRBV7-2 to TRBJ1-1; the D is unclear. The CDR3 spans 13 residues. Deletions cut 1 base from V and 11 bases from J, with 14 bases between. Germline lookup yields CDR1 SGHTA and CDR2 FQGNSA. The CDR3 loop is CASSLDGGGMAFF. The CDR3 DNA sequence: TGTGCCAGCAGCTTAGATGGAGGAGGGATGGCTTTCTTT.

V usage is TRBV5-4 and J usage is TRBJ2-1; TRBD2 might be the D (7 bases). V was pared by 0 bases and J by 0 bases, with 10 bases between. Germline CDR1 SGHNT, CDR2 YYREEE (reference sequence). CDR3 length equals 16 residues. The CDR3 nucleotides are TGTGCCAGCAGCTTGGAGGGGGGGCGCTCCTACAATGAGCAGTTCTTC. Translation gives CASSLEGGRSYNEQFF.

The CDR3 coding sequence is TGTGCCAGCAGTTCTCTGAAGCGAGTAGACACCTTC. Its protein product is CASSSLKRVDTF. J is TRBJ1-2 and V is TRBV28, with D uncertain. CDR1 MDHEN and CDR2 SYDVKM come from the germline V gene. The CDR3 is 12 residues long. The V and J ends lost 4 bases and 12 bases respectively, with 15 bases between them.

The J gene is TRBJ2-3, the V gene TRBV27; D unclear. V lost 3 bases to trimming and J lost 6 bases, with 10 bases between them. This CDR3 region has 13 residues. CDR1 is MNHEY, CDR2 SMNVEV, per germline (reference sequence). The CDR3 region is CASSFQEWDTQYF. CDR3 DNA: TGTGCCAGCAGTTTTCAGGAATGGGATACGCAGTATTTT.

J is TRBJ2-5 and V is TRBV15; possible D gene TRBD2, 6 bases. Trimming removed 0 bases at V and 7 bases at J, with 15 bases between. Germline V gene sequence: CDR1 LNHNV, CDR2 YYDKDF (reference sequence). CDR3 length: 15 residues. DNA of the CDR3: TGTGCCACCAGCAGAGAGCGGGACGGACTCCCGACCCAGTACTTC. Translation: CATSRERDGLPTQYF. Using reference TRBV15 and TRBJ2-5 for the parts outside the CDR3, the full variable domain is DAMVIQNPRYQVTQFGKPVTLSCSQTLNHNVMYWYQQKSSQAPKLLFHYYDKDFNNEADTPDNFQSRRPNTSFCFLDIRSPGLGDTAMYLCATSRERDGLPTQYFGPGTRLLVL.

As DNA, the CDR3 is TGTGCCAGCAGTGGTCCGGGACAGGGTAACAATGAGCAGTTCTTC. It codes for CASSGPGQGNNEQFF. V is TRBV25-1 and J is TRBJ2-1; 9 bases align to TRBD1. This CDR3 has 15 amino acids. In germline, CDR1 is MGHDK, CDR2 SYGVNS. Unmatched junction bases numbered 6, after V lost 4 bases and J lost 5 bases. The full variable domain, rest sourced from reference TRBV25-1 and TRBJ2-1, is EADIYQTPRYLVIGTGKKITLECSQTMGHDKMYWYQQDPGMELHLIHYSYGVNSTEKGDLSSESTVSRIRTEHFPLTLESARPSHTSQYLCASSGPGQGNNEQFFGPGTRLTVL.

This rearrangement joins TRBV5-6 to TRBJ2-3; 7 positions match TRBD1. The CDR3 is made up of 14 amino acids. The ends lost 3 bases at V and 3 bases at J; junction bases unmatched: 4. Germline CDR1 is SGHDT and CDR2 is YYEEEE. CDR3 bases: TGTGCCAGCAGCTGGGACAGAGATACAGATACGCAGTATTTT. As protein: CASSWDRDTDTQYF.

This chain links TRBV4-2 with TRBJ2-3; TRBD2 agrees at 10 bases. Germline V gene lookup returns CDR1 LGHNA and CDR2 YNFKEQ. CDR3 length: 16 residues. J gave up 2 bases and V 2 bases, and 4 bases lay outside the gene matches. The CDR3 nucleotides are TGTGCCAGCAGCCAAAATAGCGGGGGGTCCACAGATACGCAGTATTTT. As protein: CASSQNSGGSTDTQYF.

V is TRBV28 and J is TRBJ1-5; 9 nucleotides line up with TRBD1. After removal of 4 bases from V and 5 bases from J, the junction contained 9 bases not matched to a gene. This CDR3 region has 16 residues. Germline loops: CDR1 MDHEN, CDR2 SYDVKM. CDR3 protein: CASSSSRDRADQPQHF. Here the CDR3 DNA reads TGTGCCAGCAGTTCGTCCCGGGACAGGGCTGATCAGCCCCAGCATTTT.

This clone was seen once. The chain couples TRBV7-6 to TRBJ2-5, with D possibly matching TRBD2 (5 bases). Deletions cut 4 bases from V and 5 bases from J, with 11 bases between. Germline loops: CDR1 SGHVS, CDR2 FNYEAQ. The CDR3 length is 13 residues. In DNA form, the CDR3 reads TGTGCCAGCAGCTCTTTTCGAGGGGAGACCCAGTACTTC. This gives the protein CASSSFRGETQYF.

The chain employs TRBV27 and TRBJ2-3, with D possibly TRBD1 on 5 matching bases. This CDR3 is 15 amino acids long. Germline V gene lookup returns CDR1 MNHEY and CDR2 SMNVEV (reference sequence). V was shortened by 6 bases and J by 0 bases, with 13 bases between the two germline ends. The CDR3 sequence: CASSPVGRSTDTQYF. DNA for the CDR3: TGTGCCAGCAGCCCGGTGGGGCGGAGCACAGATACGCAGTATTTT.

The chain employs TRBV18 and TRBJ1-5; 7 bases line up with TRBD1. The V gene end was trimmed by 5 bases and the J gene end by 6 bases; junction bases not matched to a gene: 7. This CDR3 is built from 14 residues. Germline CDR1 reads KGHSH; CDR2 reads LQKENI. The CDR3 sequence: CASSETGQGQPQHF. The CDR3 DNA sequence: TGTGCCAGCTCAGAGACAGGGCAGGGTCAGCCCCAGCATTTT.

The chain combines TRBV15 with TRBJ2-4; 11 bases are shared with TRBD2. The trim removed 5 bases at V and 9 bases at J, leaving 12 bases unmatched. Germline V gene data show CDR1 as LNHNV and CDR2 as YYDKDF (reference sequence). The CDR3 totals 16 residues. CDR3 region: CATSPRVAGGGVIQYF. CDR3 nucleotide sequence: TGTGCCACCAGCCCCCGAGTAGCGGGAGGGGGGGTCATTCAGTACTTC. The full variable domain, completed using reference TRBV15 and TRBJ2-4, is DAMVIQNPRYQVTQFGKPVTLSCSQTLNHNVMYWYQQKSSQAPKLLFHYYDKDFNNEADTPDNFQSRRPNTSFCFLDIRSPGLGDTAMYLCATSPRVAGGGVIQYFGAGTRLSVL.

V gene TRBV4-2 combines with J gene TRBJ2-5; 10 bases are a match to TRBD2. CDR1 and CDR2 (germline): LGHNA, YNFKEQ. The V segment lost 6 bases and the J segment 1 base; nucleotides outside the gene matches: 14. This CDR3 contains 18 residues. As DNA, the CDR3 is TGTGCCAGCAGTCAGAGGGCTAGCGGGAGAGGCTCCCAAGAGACCCAGTACTTC. This translates into CASSQRASGRGSQETQYF.

V is TRBV7-9 and J is TRBJ2-4, with D possibly TRBD2 on 6 matching bases. V lost 6 bases to trimming and J lost 5 bases, with 14 bases between them. Germline values: CDR1 SEHNR, CDR2 FQNEAQ (reference sequence). The CDR3 extends over 14 amino acids. CDR3 sequence reads: CASREEGVENIQYF. The CDR3 region has the DNA TGTGCCAGCAGGGAGGAGGGCGTTGAAAACATTCAGTACTTC.

On this clone: The sample has other DNA sequences that encode this CDR3 too. V and J are TRBV27 and TRBJ1-4, with TRBD1 matching 10 bases. Unmatched junction bases numbered 11, after V lost 4 bases and J lost 9 bases. CDR1 is MNHEY and CDR2 is SMNVEV in the germline V gene (reference sequence). The CDR3 loop spans 16 amino acids. CDR3 in DNA: TGTGCCAGCAGTTGGGGTTCTACGGGACAGGGGAAAAAACTGTTTTTT. Amino acid sequence: CASSWGSTGQGKKLFF.

The CDR3 nucleotides are TGTGCCAGCACGTCGACAGATACGCAGTATTTT. Translating gives CASTSTDTQYF. This chain uses TRBV5-4 with TRBJ2-3; no definite D call. The germline gives CDR1 SGHNT, CDR2 YYREEE (reference sequence). Trimming took off 6 bases at V and 3 bases at J, with 5 bases between the two ends. This CDR3 is 11 amino acids long.

CDR3 region: CAWSRAERGTDTQYF. CDR3 bases: TGTGCCTGGAGCAGGGCGGAGCGGGGCACAGATACGCAGTATTTT. The chain couples TRBV30 to TRBJ2-3; D is perhaps TRBD2 (6 bases). There are 15 residues in the CDR3. V lost 3 bases to trimming and J lost 1 base, with 14 bases between them. Germline V lookup: CDR1 GTSNPN, CDR2 SVGIG (reference sequence).

This clone turned up a few times. The rearrangement uses TRBV28 and TRBJ2-1; D call uncertain. The germline CDR1 and CDR2 sequences are MDHEN and SYDVKM. The CDR3 is 11 residues long. The ends were cut back, 6 bases at V and 3 bases at J, with 3 bases in the middle. The CDR3 reads CASSFYNEQFF. DNA for the CDR3: TGTGCCAGCAGCTTCTACAATGAGCAGTTCTTC.

V usage is TRBV15 and J usage is TRBJ1-5, with TRBD1 as a possible D gene (6 bases). The CDR3 contains 17 residues. Germline CDR1 and CDR2: LNHNV and YYDKDF (reference sequence). V lost 3 bases to trimming and J lost 4 bases, with 19 bases between them. In nucleotides, the CDR3 is TGTGCCACCAGCAGTTCACTCGGGACAACGTCTAATCAGCCCCAGCATTTT. It codes for CATSSSLGTTSNQPQHF.